This T cell receptor beta chain was found in a study of blood T cell repertoires in COVID-19. The overall study: T cells, B-cell-depleted T cells, or PBMCs supplied cDNA or gDNA.

All recovered Cohort 3 donors got two negative PCRs, got clearance, or saw symptom resolution. The repertoire was sequenced with immunoSEQ multiplex PCR; TCRdb's copy has only in-frame clones and lacks some. The sample has 200,000 to 250,000 clones, 85% to 90% seen once. This receptor was identified in a man aged 35 to 55 who had recovered from COVID-19. The sequenced sample was PBMCs or T cells enriched from blood (not recorded which).

As DNA, the CDR3 is TGTGCCACTATTTTAGGGGGCCGGGGCTACACCTTC. This gives the protein CATILGGRGYTF. The rearrangement joins TRBV12-3 or TRBV12-4 to TRBJ1-2; 7 bases are shared with TRBD1. After removal of 10 bases from V and 8 bases from J, the junction contained 10 bases not matched to a gene. The CDR3 is 12 amino acids.